This TCR beta chain was sequenced during a study of shared clonotypes between healthy human individuals (dated by TCRdb to the early 2020s). General notes on the study: The cohort included three men and a couple of women between 18 and 49 years of age. Libraries were prepared and TCR repertoires were sequenced by different laboratories using diverse techniques, in order to increase sequencing depth and limit assay-specific biases. Per donor, leukapheresis produced somewhere between about 0.85 and 10 billion PBMCs. The study deeply sequenced blood TCR repertoires of 5 or 6 healthy adults to estimate repertoire size and the extent of clonotype sharing between individuals. For each donor, three plates each were used for CD4 naive and CD4 memory, two plates were used for CD8 naive, and one plate was used for CD8 memory. Overall results and qualifications from the work: Even with the large sequencing depth, rarefaction of the sorted-subset datasets indicated that sequencing was incomplete. Because the study included only a small number of donors, the genetic and exposure-history diversity represented was limited. Compared with non-shared clonotypes, the clonotypes found in all four sorted-subset donors had higher generation probabilities. Sharing across a few donors was observed for around 5% of naive CD4, less than 4% of naive CD8, about 2.3% of memory CD4, and roughly 0.43% of memory CD8 clonotypes. Pairwise subsampling indicated that sequencing depth was expected to affect the degree of clonotype sharing among donors. Sampling was restricted to blood, and TCR repertoires in tissue are likely to differ from TCR repertoires in blood. Naive subsets generally had larger estimated clonotype richness than memory subsets did.

Donors were healthy HIV-negative adults with no recently reported acute infections or vaccinations. All donors were Caucasian adults living in Nashville, Tennessee, USA. Magnetic negative selection was used to enrich CD4+ T cells, after which naive cells were positively selected on CD45RA and the negative fraction became the memory subset. Blood was obtained by leukapheresis, after which PBMCs were separated by Ficoll-Histopaque density gradient centrifugation and cryopreserved in liquid nitrogen vapor phase. Analytical flow cytometry was used to check the purity and quantity of every magnetically sorted T cell population. From each sorted fraction, genomic DNA was isolated and quantified by UV absorbance on a Nanodrop 2000c. Comments on this clone: Its antigen is still unknown. The sample holds no much larger clone one base away, and base qualities are not on file.

Using the deep immunoSEQ assay, TCR CDR3 regions were amplified from genomic DNA by multiplex PCR. Extracted genomic DNA from each cell subset was spread evenly across all wells of several immunoSEQ 96-well plates, with each plate serving as a replicate. For sorted subsets, about 200 ng genomic DNA, equal to some 30,000 T cell genomes, was loaded into each replicate PCR. Purified libraries were measured with a Qubit 3.0 fluorometer, size-checked on a Bioanalyzer 2100, and measured again with the KAPA Library Quantification kit. Every immunoSEQ 96-well plate was sequenced on a dedicated single-read 150-cycle Illumina NextSeq 550 flow cell. Regarding the original processing steps: Because only junctional sequences without quality scores were contained in the immunoSEQ output, filtering matching that applied to full-length reads could not be performed. To assign V/J genes and CDR3, sequences were annotated against IMGT germline references using PyIR, a Python wrapper for IgBLAST v1.9. Reads were removed for weak V/J assignments (E-value above 1e-6), missing CDR3, stop codons, out-of-frame junctions, or ambiguous translated residues. V3J clonotypes were defined as sequences sharing an identical inferred V gene, J gene, and CDR3 amino acid sequence. Percentage overlap between repertoires was calculated by dividing the number of shared unique clonotypes by the size of the smaller repertoire. Repertoire richness was assessed with RTK rarefaction, the Chao1 estimator, and Recon v2.1 estimates of unobserved clonotypes. Generation probabilities were computed with OLGA for all TCRbeta clonotypes obtained by the gDNA method from a few donors. The immuneACCESS repertoire file appears here via TCRdb, limited to in-frame rearrangements. These files lack a portion of the clones; in checked studies, under half of the deficit traces to unresolved V genes, and the cause of the others is not known. Clonal size and the V and J genes are those of that table, whereas D and trimming came from the DNA. This sample comprises around 1.5 million clones, 95% to 99% of them detected only once. Jointly, the top ten make up around 0.45% of the sample.

From a lookup of the germline V gene (reference sequence), CDR1 and CDR2 are SEHNR and FQNEAQ. From its cysteine to its phenylalanine, the CDR3 spans 14 amino acids. Only CDR3 DNA remains: 42 bases, in frame from the first base. After removal of 5 bases from V and 5 bases from J, the junction retains 7 bases not matched to a gene. The source is a man under 40 in good health. Input material: naive CD4+ T cells sorted from blood. In light of the paper, this sample's cell subset or site label describes: CD45RA+ positively selected. The chain is encoded by TRBV7-9 joined to TRBJ2-5, with 8 junctional bases fitting TRBD2. The CDR3 protein is CASSPSGRHETQYF. The DNA sequence follows: TGTGCCAGCAGCCCCAGCGGGAGACACGAGACCCAGTACTTC.